The entry below describes one T cell receptor beta chain. Its specificity is unknown. The study ran its PCR with 60 Vbeta and 13 Jbeta primers. Clones were sequenced by immunoSEQ multiplex PCR, and TCRdb holds only the in-frame ones, with some missing. Here the sample table reports roughly 100,000 clones. The data stem from a study of cytomegalovirus exposure and HLA in healthy donors. Overall study findings and caveats: Previous analysis showed most TCR beta V segments were productive about 90% or about 30% of the time. HLA alleles showed associations with 16,951 TCR beta sequences in a later analysis, at a 0.05 false discovery rate. Common viral pathogens were later found to be apparently linked to several of the most significant clusters. Owing to their indistinguishability, certain V segments, notably TRBV6-2 and TRBV6-3, were excluded.

Trimming pared 9 bases from V and 2 bases from J, leaving 14 bases between. Germline CDR1 is LNHDA and CDR2 is SQIVND (reference sequence). The CDR3 spans 14 residues. This clonotype was obtained from a man in his fifties in good health and CMV-seropositive. The chain combines TRBV19 with TRBJ1-5; TRBD1 might be the D (5 bases). Sequenced sample: PBMCs. CDR3: CASHRGSGNQPQHF. In DNA, the CDR3 is TGTGCCAGCCATAGGGGAAGCGGCAATCAGCCCCAGCATTTT.